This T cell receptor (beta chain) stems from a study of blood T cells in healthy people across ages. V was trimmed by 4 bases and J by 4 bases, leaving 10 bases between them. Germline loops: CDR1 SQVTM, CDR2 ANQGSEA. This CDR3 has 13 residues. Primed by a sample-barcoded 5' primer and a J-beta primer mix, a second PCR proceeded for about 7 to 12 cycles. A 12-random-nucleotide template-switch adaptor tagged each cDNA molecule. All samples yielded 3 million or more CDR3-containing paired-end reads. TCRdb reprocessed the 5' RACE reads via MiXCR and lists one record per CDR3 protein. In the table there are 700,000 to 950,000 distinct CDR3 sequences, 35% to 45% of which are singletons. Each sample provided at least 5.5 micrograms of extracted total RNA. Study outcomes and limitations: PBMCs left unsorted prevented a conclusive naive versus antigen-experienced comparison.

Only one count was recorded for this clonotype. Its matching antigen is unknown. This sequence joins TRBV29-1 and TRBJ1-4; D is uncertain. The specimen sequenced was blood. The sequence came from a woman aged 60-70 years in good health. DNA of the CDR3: TGCAGCGTTGCCCGGGCCTTTAATGAAAAACTGTTTTTT. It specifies CSVARAFNEKLFF. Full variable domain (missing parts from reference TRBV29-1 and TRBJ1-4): SAVISQKPSRDICQRGTSLTIQCQVDSQVTMMFWYRQQPGQSLTLIATANQGSEATYESGFVIDKFPISRPNLTFSTLTVSNMSPEDSSIYLCSVARAFNEKLFFGSGTQLSVL.